The TCR beta chain under discussion was sequenced for a study of beta chain features in type 1 diabetes. Study-level points and caveats: For type 1 diabetes patients, VDJ junctions showed fewer insertions and more deletions. Moderate but significant shortening of TCRB CDR3s was recorded in all four CD4+ subsets from Type 1 diabetes patients.

This clone was counted only a few times. Its antigen is unknown. Other DNA sequences within the sample encode an identical CDR3. The isolated RNA, all of it, was reverse transcribed, so expressed TCRB transcripts were what got sequenced. Some clones are missing from TCRdb's copy, which holds only in-frame ones; the method was immunoSEQ multiplex PCR. The sample includes some 660,000 clones, over 13% of them seen just once. There was one heparinised blood draw per donor, averaging approximately 120 mL. Based on CD45RO/CCR7/CD25/CD127/CD95/CD27, CD4+ regulatory, stem cell-like memory, naive and central memory cells were sorted. Sorting gave populations that all exceeded 95% purity. This clonotype was sampled from a man aged 18-30 years with type 1 diabetes. Sequencing used naive CD4+ T cells from blood.

The CDR3 loop reads CASSHGTAEETQYF. The CDR3 DNA reads TGCGCCAGCAGCCATGGGACAGCCGAAGAGACCCAGTACTTC. The J gene is TRBJ2-5, the V gene TRBV5-1; 7 bases map to TRBD1. Germline V CDR1 and CDR2: SGHRS, YFSETQ. The CDR3 has 14 residues. Trimming at V came to 4 bases and at J to 3 bases, leaving 6 bases not matched to a gene.